The 3 T cell receptor beta chains reported below all come from one sample, sequenced in a study of blood T cell repertoires in COVID-19. Measured with immunoSEQ multiplex PCR; TCRdb has only the in-frame clones, and not every one. The table has about 230,000 clones, around 84% seen once. Sample: peripheral blood. The receptor source for this set is a man between 50 and 59 years old with COVID-19, enrolled during active disease.

This chain links TRBV7-2 with TRBJ2-7; 7 bases agree with TRBD2. V shed 1 base, J shed 4 bases, and the junction held 7 bases outside the gene matches. This CDR3 region has 15 residues. CDR1 SGHTA and CDR2 FQGNSA come from the germline V gene. CDR3 DNA: TGTGCCAGCAGCTTAGTCTCCGGGGGGAGGTACGAGCAGTACTTC. As protein: CASSLVSGGRYEQYF.

The V call is TRBV5-1, the J call TRBJ2-5; 7 bases align to TRBD1. Germline CDR1 and CDR2: SGHRS and YFSETQ. V gave up 5 bases and J gave up 5 bases; unmatched junction bases: 9. CDR3 size: 14 residues. The CDR3 DNA reads as TGCGCCAGCAGACCGACAGGGTCCGGGGAGACCCAGTACTTC. As protein: CASRPTGSGETQYF.

This rearrangement joins TRBV6-5 to TRBJ1-6, with 8 bases identical to TRBD1. The J segment lost 7 bases and the V segment lost 6 bases, leaving 2 bases of the junction unmatched. This CDR3 is 13 amino acids long. CDR1 is MNHEY and CDR2 is SVGAGI in the germline V gene. The CDR3 coding sequence is TGTGCCAGCAGCTACAGGGGGAATTCACCCCTCCACTTT. This codes for CASSYRGNSPLHF.